This T cell receptor (beta chain) was documented in a study of T cells expressing NK-cell markers. One entry per CDR3 protein, without DNA, is what TCRdb gives after re-calling the 5' RACE reads. In total, the table holds approximately 420,000 distinct CDR3 sequences. CDR3 size: 16 residues. Germline CDR1 and CDR2: MNHEY and SVGAGI. This chain links TRBV6-5 with TRBJ2-2; the D call from TCRdb, TRBD2, cannot be confirmed without DNA. This TCR came from a woman between 45 and 60 years old in good health. The sample comprised blood T cells: a sorted CD56 or NKG2C T cell subset, CD4+ or CD8+ T cells, or bulk PBMC T cells (not recorded which). The CDR3 spells CASSLALAGLTGELFF.